The clone carrying this T cell receptor beta chain was counted a single time. This entry is derived from a study of Ad26.COV2.S vaccination and SARS-CoV-2 variants. The treatment: 15 to 20 received Ad26.COV2.S at low or high dose, single or two shots; about 5 received placebo; per-sample allocation not given. Day 63 after the first vaccine or placebo injection was the time point for sampling. This vaccine is an Ad26 vector that expresses the Wuhan-strain SARS-CoV-2 spike. Produced via immunoSEQ multiplex PCR; TCRdb's table is partial and in-frame only. In the table there are some 640,000 clones, roughly nine tenths of which are singletons. Germline V CDR1 and CDR2: SGHAT, FQNNGV. V lost 8 bases and J lost 3; bases outside the gene matches: 8. The CDR3 length is 14 residues.

The sequencing used peripheral blood, collected in a trial of Ad26.COV2.S vaccine versus placebo. The receptor comes from a person aged 18 to 59 who received the Ad26.COV2.S COVID-19 vaccine or a placebo. The chain employs TRBV11-2 and TRBJ1-2, with 8 bases matching TRBD1. The CDR3 region is CASSRAGGHYGYTF. DNA of the CDR3: TGTGCCAGCTCCAGGGCAGGGGGCCACTATGGCTACACCTTC.